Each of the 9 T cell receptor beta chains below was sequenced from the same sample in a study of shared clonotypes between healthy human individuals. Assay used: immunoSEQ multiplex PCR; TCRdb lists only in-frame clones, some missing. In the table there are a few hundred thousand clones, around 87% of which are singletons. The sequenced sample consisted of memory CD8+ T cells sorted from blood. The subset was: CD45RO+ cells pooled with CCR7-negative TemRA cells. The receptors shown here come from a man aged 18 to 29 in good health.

In nucleotides, the CDR3 is TGCGCCAGCAGCCTCGGCACAGGGCCTCGCACTGAAGCTTTCTTT. It codes for CASSLGTGPRTEAFF. The V gene is TRBV4-1, the J gene TRBJ1-1; the D gene is possibly TRBD1 (6 bases). Between the trimmed V and J ends, which lost 4 bases and 4 bases, there was a span of 16 bases. The CDR3 contains 15 residues. Germline lookup yields CDR1 MGHRA and CDR2 YSYEKL.

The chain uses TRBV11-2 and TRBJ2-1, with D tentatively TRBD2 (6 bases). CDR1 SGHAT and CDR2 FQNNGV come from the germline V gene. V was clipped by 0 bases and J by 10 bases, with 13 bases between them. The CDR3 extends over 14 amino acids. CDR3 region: CASSLDLLASEQFF. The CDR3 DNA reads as TGTGCCAGCAGCTTAGATCTACTAGCAAGCGAGCAGTTCTTC. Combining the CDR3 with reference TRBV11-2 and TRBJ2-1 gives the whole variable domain EAGVAQSPRYKIIEKRQSVAFWCNPISGHATLYWYQQILGQGPKLLIQFQNNGVVDDSQLPKDRFSAERLKGVDSTLKIQPAKLEDSAVYLCASSLDLLASEQFFGPGTRLTVL.

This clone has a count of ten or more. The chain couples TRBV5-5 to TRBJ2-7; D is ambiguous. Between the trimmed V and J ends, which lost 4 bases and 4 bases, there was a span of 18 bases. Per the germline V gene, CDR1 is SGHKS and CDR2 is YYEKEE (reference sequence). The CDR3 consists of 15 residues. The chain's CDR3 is CASSQVVRGDYEQYF. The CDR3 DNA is TGTGCCAGCAGCCAAGTAGTTCGCGGAGATTACGAGCAGTACTTC.

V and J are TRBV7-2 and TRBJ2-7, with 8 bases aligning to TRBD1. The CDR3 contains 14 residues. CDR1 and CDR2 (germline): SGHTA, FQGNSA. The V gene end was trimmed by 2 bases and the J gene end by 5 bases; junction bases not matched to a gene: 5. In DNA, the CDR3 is TGTGCCAGCAGCTTATTCGACAGGGGACACGAGCAGTACTTC. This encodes CASSLFDRGHEQYF.

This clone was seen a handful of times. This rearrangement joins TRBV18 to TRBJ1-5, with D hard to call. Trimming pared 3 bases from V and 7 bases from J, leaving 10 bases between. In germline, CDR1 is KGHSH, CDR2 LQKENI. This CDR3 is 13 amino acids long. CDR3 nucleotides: TGTGCCAGCTCACCGGGGATTAGACAGCCCCAGCATTTT. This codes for CASSPGIRQPQHF.

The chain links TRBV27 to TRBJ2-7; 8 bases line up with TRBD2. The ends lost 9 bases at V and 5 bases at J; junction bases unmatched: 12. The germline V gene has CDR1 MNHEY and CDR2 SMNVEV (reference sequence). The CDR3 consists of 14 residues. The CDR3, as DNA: TGTGCCAGTAGAGGCGTCGGGAGGGCCAACGAGCAGTACTTC. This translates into CASRGVGRANEQYF.

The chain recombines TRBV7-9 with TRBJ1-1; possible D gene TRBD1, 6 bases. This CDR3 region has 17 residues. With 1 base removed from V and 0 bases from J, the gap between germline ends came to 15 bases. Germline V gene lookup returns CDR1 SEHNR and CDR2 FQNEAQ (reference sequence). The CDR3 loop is CASSLGTGAILNTEAFF. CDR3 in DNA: TGTGCCAGCAGCTTAGGAACGGGGGCGATTTTGAACACTGAAGCTTTCTTT.

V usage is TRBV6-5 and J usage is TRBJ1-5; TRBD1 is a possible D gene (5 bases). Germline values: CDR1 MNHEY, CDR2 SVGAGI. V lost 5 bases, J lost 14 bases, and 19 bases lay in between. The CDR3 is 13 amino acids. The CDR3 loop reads CASSQSGTGVEHF. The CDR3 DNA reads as TGTGCCAGCAGTCAATCCGGGACCGGCGTTGAGCATTTT.

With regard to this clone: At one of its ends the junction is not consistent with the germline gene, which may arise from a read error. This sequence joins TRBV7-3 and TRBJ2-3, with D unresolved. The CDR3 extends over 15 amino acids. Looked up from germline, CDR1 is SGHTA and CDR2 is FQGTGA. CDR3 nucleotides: TGTGCCAGCAGTTTAACTGGGGAAGGGACAGATACGCAGTATTTT. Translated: CASSLTGEGTDTQYF.